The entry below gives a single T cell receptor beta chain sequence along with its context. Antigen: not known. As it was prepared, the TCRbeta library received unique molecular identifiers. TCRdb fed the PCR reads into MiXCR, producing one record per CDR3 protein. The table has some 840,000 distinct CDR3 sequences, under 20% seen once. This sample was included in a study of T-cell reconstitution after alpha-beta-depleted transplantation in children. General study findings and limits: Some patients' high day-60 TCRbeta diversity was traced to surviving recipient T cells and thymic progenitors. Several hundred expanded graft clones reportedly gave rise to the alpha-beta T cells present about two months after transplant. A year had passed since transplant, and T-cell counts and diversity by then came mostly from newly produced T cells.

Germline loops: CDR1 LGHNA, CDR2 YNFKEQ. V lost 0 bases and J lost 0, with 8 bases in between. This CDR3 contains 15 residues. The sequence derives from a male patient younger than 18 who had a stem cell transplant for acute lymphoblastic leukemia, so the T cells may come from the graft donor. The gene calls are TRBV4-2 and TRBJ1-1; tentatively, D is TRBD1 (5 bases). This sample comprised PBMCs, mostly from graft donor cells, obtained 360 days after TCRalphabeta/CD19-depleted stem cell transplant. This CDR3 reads CASSQEGEMNTEAFF. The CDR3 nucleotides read TGTGCCAGCAGCCAAGAAGGGGAGATGAACACTGAAGCTTTCTTT.